These 16 T cell receptor beta chains came from one sample sequenced in a study of blood T cell repertoires in COVID-19. Produced via immunoSEQ multiplex PCR; TCRdb's table is partial and in-frame only. The sample carries 270,000 or so clones, around nine tenths recorded once. The material sequenced was peripheral blood. These receptors all stem from a man between 40 and 49 years old with active or convalescent COVID-19.

The rearrangement joins TRBV14 to TRBJ2-4; 9 bases line up with TRBD1. V lost 3 bases and J lost 1; bases outside the gene matches: 10. The CDR3 extends over 18 amino acids. CDR1 is SGHDN and CDR2 is FVKESK in the germline V gene. The CDR3 DNA reads TGTGCCAGCAGCCACCGAGACCGGGACAGGGAGGCCAAAAACATTCAGTACTTC. Translating it yields CASSHRDRDREAKNIQYF.

The V call is TRBV12-5, the J call TRBJ1-1, with D uncertain. Trimming removed 4 bases at V and 0 bases at J, with 18 bases between. Looked up from germline, CDR1 is LGHNT and CDR2 is FRNRAP. This CDR3 is built from 17 residues. This chain's CDR3 is CASGSSRIRGMNTEAFF. DNA of the CDR3: TGTGCTAGTGGTTCATCACGGATACGCGGCATGAACACTGAAGCTTTCTTT.

The table lists this clone with a few counts. The rearrangement uses TRBV7-2 and TRBJ2-7, with 8 bases matching TRBD2. The CDR3 consists of 14 residues. J gave up 5 bases and V 5 bases, and 8 bases lay outside the gene matches. Germline loops: CDR1 SGHTA, CDR2 FQGNSA. The CDR3 protein is CASSPRGGHDEQYF. In DNA form, the CDR3 reads TGTGCCAGCAGCCCCCGGGGGGGCCACGACGAGCAGTACTTC. The full variable domain, with the rest looked up from reference TRBV7-2 and TRBJ2-7, is GAGVSQSPSNKVTEKGKDVELRCDPISGHTALYWYRQSLGQGLEFLIYFQGNSAPDKSGLPSDRFSAERTGGSVSTLTIQRTQQEDSAVYLCASSPRGGHDEQYFGPGTRLTVT.

The chain links TRBV5-1 to TRBJ2-3, with 8 bases that match TRBD1. V trimming: 1 base; J trimming: 4 bases; junction bases outside the gene matches: 5. The length of the CDR3 is 15 residues. The germline V gene encodes CDR1 SGHRS and CDR2 YFSETQ. CDR3 residues: CASSLRQGAADTQYF. The CDR3 nucleotides are TGCGCCAGCAGCTTGAGGCAGGGGGCCGCAGATACGCAGTATTTT. Based on the CDR3 plus reference TRBV5-1 and TRBJ2-3, the full variable domain is KAGVTQTPRYLIKTRGQQVTLSCSPISGHRSVSWYQQTPGQGLQFLFEYFSETQRNKGNFPGRFSGRQFSNSRSEMNVSTLELGDSALYLCASSLRQGAADTQYFGPGTRLTVL.

The gene calls are TRBV6-6 and TRBJ2-1; TRBD2 matches 12 bases. CDR1 is MNHNY and CDR2 is SVGAGI in the germline V gene (reference sequence). V lost 0 bases, J lost 6 bases, and 0 bases stayed unmatched. The CDR3 sequence is 15 residues long. CDR3 bases: TGTGCCAGCAGTTACTCGACTAGCGGGAGCAATGAGCAGTTCTTC. Translated: CASSYSTSGSNEQFF.

V gene TRBV5-1 combines with J gene TRBJ2-3; D perhaps matches TRBD1 (7 bases). This CDR3 region has 14 residues. V gave up 6 bases and J gave up 2 bases, with 13 bases separating them. Germline loops: CDR1 SGHRS, CDR2 YFSETQ. The chain's CDR3 is CASKEGANTDTQYF. CDR3 DNA: TGCGCCAGCAAGGAGGGGGCAAACACAGATACGCAGTATTTT.

DNA for the CDR3: TGTGCTAGTGGTTTTTCTCATGACAGGACACCTCTGAACACTGAAGCTTTCTTT. This translates into CASGFSHDRTPLNTEAFF. This chain joins TRBV12-5 and TRBJ1-1; D is perhaps TRBD1 (6 bases). CDR3 size: 18 residues. Germline-derived CDR1 and CDR2 are LGHNT and FRNRAP. Trimming took off 3 bases at V and 0 bases at J, with 20 bases between the two ends.

This clone was counted once. This chain connects TRBV24-1 to TRBJ2-7, with D unresolved. The germline gives CDR1 KGHDR, CDR2 SFDVKD. The CDR3 is 12 amino acids. V lost 9 bases and J lost 0, with 8 bases in between. The CDR3 is CATSDSSYEQYF. CDR3 DNA: TGTGCCACCTCCGATAGCTCCTACGAGCAGTACTTC.

This rearrangement joins TRBV25-1 to TRBJ1-2; TRBD1 is a possible D gene (5 bases). The CDR3 spans 11 residues. With 8 bases removed from V and 6 bases from J, the gap between germline ends came to 10 bases. The germline CDR1 and CDR2 sequences are MGHDK and SYGVNS. The CDR3 DNA is TGTGCCAGCGAGACAGCCGATGGCTACACCTTC. Its protein is CASETADGYTF.

In nucleotides, the CDR3 is TGCGCCAGCAGCCAACCACTACTAGCGGGAGGGATAAACACCGGGGAGCTGTTTTTT. This sequence encodes CASSQPLLAGGINTGELFF. The rearrangement joins TRBV4-1 to TRBJ2-2, with TRBD2 identical over 13 bases. The germline V gene encodes CDR1 MGHRA and CDR2 YSYEKL. J was trimmed by 2 bases and V by 2 bases; bases with no gene match: 8. The CDR3 runs to 19 residues.

This clone was seen repeatedly, ten times or more. V is TRBV5-6 and J is TRBJ1-5; tentatively, D is TRBD1 (6 bases). The germline gives CDR1 SGHDT, CDR2 YYEEEE. The CDR3 totals 15 residues. Trimming shortened V by 4 bases and J by 4 bases, and 15 bases separated the two germline ends. CDR3 sequence: CASSTDGDTNQPQHF. The CDR3 region has the DNA TGTGCCAGCAGCACAGACGGGGACACTAATCAGCCCCAGCATTTT. Full variable domain (outside the CDR3, taken from reference TRBV5-6 and TRBJ1-5): DAGVTQSPTHLIKTRGQQVTLRCSPKSGHDTVSWYQQALGQGPQFIFQYYEEEERQRGNFPDRFSGHQFPNYSSELNVNALLLGDSALYLCASSTDGDTNQPQHFGDGTRLSIL.

The chain recombines TRBV28 with TRBJ1-2, with TRBD1 matching over 7 bases. Trimming at V came to 5 bases and at J to 4 bases, leaving 7 bases not matched to a gene. CDR1 MDHEN and CDR2 SYDVKM come from the germline V gene. The CDR3 sequence is 14 residues long. Here the CDR3 DNA reads TGTGCCAGCAGTCTTGGGGACAGAGCCTATGGCTACACCTTC. It is translated as CASSLGDRAYGYTF.

The chain has TRBV5-6 and TRBJ1-5; D not certain. V was cut by 0 bases and J by 0 bases, with 10 bases left in between. This CDR3 has 16 residues. Germline loops: CDR1 SGHDT, CDR2 YYEEEE. The CDR3 here is CASSLAGPYSNQPQHF. In nucleotides, the CDR3 is TGTGCCAGCAGCTTGGCTGGGCCTTATAGCAATCAGCCCCAGCATTTT.

As DNA, the CDR3 is TGTGCCAGCAGATGGGACAGGGGGTCCTACGAGCAGTACTTC. Protein: CASRWDRGSYEQYF. The genes are TRBV28 and TRBJ2-7; the match to TRBD1 covers 11 bases. V was pared by 6 bases and J by 1 base, with 2 bases of the junction left unmatched. The CDR3 is 14 residues long. Germline V gene lookup returns CDR1 MDHEN and CDR2 SYDVKM.

The rearrangement joins TRBV27 to TRBJ2-3; 11 nucleotides match TRBD2. The CDR3 has 14 residues. Germline V gene lookup returns CDR1 MNHEY and CDR2 SMNVEV (reference sequence). Losses at the gene ends were 6 bases for V and 4 bases for J; bases not matched to a gene: 3. Written as DNA, the CDR3 is TGTGCCAGCAGGAGTAGCGGGGGGGCAGATACGCAGTATTTT. As protein: CASRSSGGADTQYF.

The V gene is TRBV19, the J gene TRBJ2-3; 10 bases match TRBD1. Germline CDR1 and CDR2: LNHDA and SQIVND (reference sequence). CDR3 length: 14 residues. V was pared by 6 bases and J by 1 base, with 1 base of the junction left unmatched. Here the CDR3 DNA reads TGTGCCAGTAGCGGGACAGGGGGCACAGATACGCAGTATTTT. Protein: CASSGTGGTDTQYF. Looking up the rest from reference TRBV19 and TRBJ2-3 gives the full variable domain: DGGITQSPKYLFRKEGQNVTLSCEQNLNHDAMYWYRQDPGQGLRLIYYSQIVNDFQKGDIAEGYSVSREKKESFPLTVTSAQKNPTAFYLCASSGTGGTDTQYFGPGTRLTVL.